A selection of T cell receptor beta chains follows, all from one sample in a study of blood T cell repertoires in COVID-19. Some clones are missing from TCRdb's copy, which holds only in-frame ones; the method was immunoSEQ multiplex PCR. Here the sample spans under 130,000 clones, 85% to 90% being singletons. The sample consisted of peripheral blood. These receptors all stem from a woman older than 75 with acute or convalescent COVID-19. The CDR3 runs from the conserved cysteine through the conserved F or W. Fields, in order: J gene, V gene, clone size, D gene, CDR3 protein, CDR3 DNA. A D gene is named only where the DNA matches it firmly. Rows give clone size only sometimes, using once, few, many, or a class for an expanded clone.

j_gene: TRBJ2-5
v_gene: TRBV5-1
abundance: NA
d_gene: TRBD1
CDR3aa: CASSFMGLGQGQETQYF
CDR3nt: TGCGCCAGCAGCTTTATGGGATTAGGACAGGGGCAAGAGACCCAGTACTTC

j_gene: TRBJ1-3
v_gene: TRBV9
abundance: NA
d_gene: NA
CDR3aa: CASSVDPGLRGNTIYF
CDR3nt: TGTGCCAGCAGCGTAGACCCGGGACTTAGGGGAAACACCATATATTTT

j_gene: TRBJ2-5
v_gene: TRBV30
abundance: once
d_gene: NA
CDR3aa: CAWSPRGWFVETQYF
CDR3nt: TGTGCCTGGAGTCCCCGGGGTTGGTTTGTGGAGACCCAGTACTTC

j_gene: TRBJ1-6
v_gene: TRBV6-5
abundance: NA
d_gene: NA
CDR3aa: CASRQVGGSPLHF
CDR3nt: TGTGCCAGCAGGCAGGTAGGAGGTTCACCCCTCCACTTT

j_gene: TRBJ1-1
v_gene: TRBV28
abundance: NA
d_gene: NA
CDR3aa: CASSFRANTEAFF
CDR3nt: TGTGCCAGCAGTTTCAGGGCGAACACTGAAGCTTTCTTT

j_gene: TRBJ2-5
v_gene: TRBV29-1
abundance: once
d_gene: NA
CDR3aa: CSVIRQIETQYF
CDR3nt: TGCAGCGTTATAAGACAGATAGAGACCCAGTACTTC

j_gene: TRBJ2-3
v_gene: TRBV30
abundance: NA
d_gene: NA
CDR3aa: CAWSGGTSTDTQYF
CDR3nt: TGTGCCTGGAGCGGGGGAACTAGCACAGATACGCAGTATTTT

j_gene: TRBJ1-1
v_gene: TRBV6-1
abundance: NA
d_gene: TRBD1
CDR3aa: CASSEWARGRTEAFF
CDR3nt: TGTGCCAGCAGTGAATGGGCCAGGGGGAGGACTGAAGCTTTCTTT

j_gene: TRBJ2-5
v_gene: TRBV2
abundance: NA
d_gene: TRBD2
CDR3aa: CASREAGRETQYF
CDR3nt: TGTGCCAGCAGGGAAGCGGGGCGGGAGACCCAGTACTTC

j_gene: TRBJ2-2
v_gene: TRBV4-2
abundance: once
d_gene: NA
CDR3aa: CASSQVWGGNTGELFF
CDR3nt: TGTGCCAGCAGCCAAGTTTGGGGAGGGAACACCGGGGAGCTGTTTTTT

j_gene: TRBJ2-2
v_gene: TRBV6-2/TRBV6-3
abundance: NA
d_gene: NA
CDR3aa: CASSTDRFGELFF
CDR3nt: TGTGCCAGCAGTACAGACAGGTTCGGGGAGCTGTTTTTT

j_gene: TRBJ2-1
v_gene: TRBV9
abundance: NA
d_gene: NA
CDR3aa: CASSVAPAGSYNEQFF
CDR3nt: TGTGCCAGCAGCGTAGCCCCGGCAGGCTCCTACAATGAGCAGTTCTTC

j_gene: TRBJ1-3
v_gene: TRBV30
abundance: NA
d_gene: NA
CDR3aa: CAWTAGHGNTIYF
CDR3nt: TGTGCCTGGACTGCAGGGCACGGAAACACCATATATTTT

j_gene: TRBJ2-5
v_gene: TRBV5-4
abundance: NA
d_gene: NA
CDR3aa: CASSLKTGIETQYF
CDR3nt: TGTGCCAGCAGCTTAAAAACAGGGATAGAGACCCAGTACTTC

j_gene: TRBJ2-6
v_gene: TRBV9
abundance: once
d_gene: NA
CDR3aa: CASSVVPAGGANVLTF
CDR3nt: TGTGCCAGCAGCGTAGTCCCCGCCGGGGGGGCCAACGTCCTGACTTTC

j_gene: TRBJ2-1
v_gene: TRBV19
abundance: NA
d_gene: TRBD2
CDR3aa: CASSIATCGGACEQFF
CDR3nt: TGTGCCAGTAGTATCGCGACTTGCGGGGGGGCCTGTGAGCAGTTCTTC

j_gene: TRBJ1-2
v_gene: TRBV18
abundance: NA
d_gene: NA
CDR3aa: CASSPGAQGFYGYTF
CDR3nt: TGTGCCAGCTCACCAGGCGCACAGGGATTCTATGGCTACACCTTC

j_gene: TRBJ2-2
v_gene: TRBV5-1
abundance: few
d_gene: TRBD2
CDR3aa: CASSLGLAGHRELFF
CDR3nt: TGCGCCAGCAGCTTGGGGCTAGCGGGGCACCGGGAGCTGTTTTTT

j_gene: TRBJ1-5
v_gene: TRBV6-5
abundance: NA
d_gene: TRBD1
CDR3aa: CASSYSTGINQPQHF
CDR3nt: TGTGCCAGCAGTTACTCGACAGGGATCAATCAGCCCCAGCATTTT

j_gene: TRBJ1-6
v_gene: TRBV7-2
abundance: NA
d_gene: TRBD1
CDR3aa: CASSPQGSYNSPLHF
CDR3nt: TGTGCCAGCAGCCCACAGGGGTCTTATAATTCACCCCTCCACTTT

j_gene: TRBJ2-6
v_gene: TRBV18
abundance: NA
d_gene: NA
CDR3aa: CASSLTATTGANVLTF
CDR3nt: TGTGCCAGCTCATTAACAGCTACAACTGGGGCCAACGTCCTGACTTTC

j_gene: TRBJ2-7
v_gene: TRBV4-3
abundance: NA
d_gene: TRBD1
CDR3aa: CASSHGTGGNFYEQYF
CDR3nt: TGCGCCAGCAGCCATGGGACAGGGGGCAATTTTTACGAGCAGTACTTC

j_gene: TRBJ2-6
v_gene: TRBV19
abundance: NA
d_gene: NA
CDR3aa: CASSRIGGGLSGANVLTF
CDR3nt: TGTGCCAGTAGTAGAATCGGGGGAGGCCTTTCTGGGGCCAACGTCCTGACTTTC

j_gene: TRBJ1-6
v_gene: TRBV5-6
abundance: NA
d_gene: NA
CDR3aa: CASSTRQPYNSPLHF
CDR3nt: TGTGCCAGCAGCACTCGACAGCCCTATAATTCACCCCTCCACTTT

j_gene: TRBJ2-2
v_gene: TRBV19
abundance: NA
d_gene: NA
CDR3aa: CATIPTGNTGELFF
CDR3nt: TGTGCCACAATACCTACGGGAAACACCGGGGAGCTGTTTTTT

j_gene: TRBJ1-4
v_gene: TRBV27
abundance: NA
d_gene: TRBD1
CDR3aa: CASSWGGTGYEKLFF
CDR3nt: TGTGCCAGCAGTTGGGGGGGGACAGGGTATGAAAAACTGTTTTTT

j_gene: TRBJ1-1
v_gene: TRBV19
abundance: NA
d_gene: TRBD1
CDR3aa: CASSRTGGTEAFF
CDR3nt: TGTGCCAGTAGCCGGACAGGGGGAACTGAAGCTTTCTTT

j_gene: TRBJ2-5
v_gene: TRBV7-9
abundance: NA
d_gene: TRBD2
CDR3aa: CASSLGLAGAPETQYF
CDR3nt: TGTGCCAGCAGCTTGGGACTAGCGGGGGCCCCGGAGACCCAGTACTTC

j_gene: TRBJ1-3
v_gene: TRBV7-9
abundance: NA
d_gene: NA
CDR3aa: CASSPPGDTIYF
CDR3nt: TGTGCCAGCAGCCCCCCCGGGGACACCATATATTTT

j_gene: TRBJ2-7
v_gene: TRBV2
abundance: NA
d_gene: TRBD1
CDR3aa: CASSTGQGAYEQYF
CDR3nt: TGTGCCAGCAGTACGGGACAGGGGGCCTACGAGCAGTACTTC

j_gene: TRBJ2-4
v_gene: TRBV15
abundance: NA
d_gene: TRBD2
CDR3aa: CATSLGLDLAKNIQYF
CDR3nt: TGTGCCACCAGCCTTGGACTAGACCTAGCCAAAAACATTCAGTACTTC

j_gene: TRBJ1-5
v_gene: TRBV6-5
abundance: NA
d_gene: NA
CDR3aa: CASSKFPRSNQPQHF
CDR3nt: TGTGCCAGCAGTAAATTCCCGCGATCCAATCAGCCCCAGCATTTT

j_gene: TRBJ1-2
v_gene: TRBV9
abundance: NA
d_gene: NA
CDR3aa: CASSVANSPPGGYTF
CDR3nt: TGTGCCAGCAGCGTAGCTAATAGCCCACCGGGGGGCTACACCTTC

j_gene: TRBJ2-7
v_gene: TRBV18
abundance: few
d_gene: TRBD1
CDR3aa: CASSPTDREMTYEQYF
CDR3nt: TGTGCCAGCTCACCAACGGACAGGGAAATGACCTACGAGCAGTACTTC

j_gene: TRBJ2-7
v_gene: TRBV10-3
abundance: NA
d_gene: TRBD2
CDR3aa: CAIWGGGGEYEQYF
CDR3nt: TGTGCCATCTGGGGTGGCGGGGGGGAATACGAGCAGTACTTC

j_gene: TRBJ2-1
v_gene: TRBV3-1/TRBV3-2
abundance: few
d_gene: TRBD2
CDR3aa: CASSWGLAGPNEQFF
CDR3nt: TGTGCCAGCAGCTGGGGACTAGCGGGGCCCAATGAGCAGTTCTTC

j_gene: TRBJ2-7
v_gene: TRBV19
abundance: NA
d_gene: NA
CDR3aa: CASSQQGAYEQYF
CDR3nt: TGTGCCAGTAGTCAACAGGGTGCCTACGAGCAGTACTTC

j_gene: TRBJ2-1
v_gene: TRBV5-1
abundance: once
d_gene: TRBD1
CDR3aa: CASSLAGQGQSGEQFF
CDR3nt: TGCGCCAGCAGCTTGGCTGGACAGGGGCAAAGCGGTGAGCAGTTCTTC

j_gene: TRBJ1-1
v_gene: TRBV10-3
abundance: NA
d_gene: NA
CDR3aa: CAISESGTGSIEAFF
CDR3nt: TGTGCCATCAGTGAGTCAGGAACAGGGTCAATTGAAGCTTTCTTT

j_gene: TRBJ2-7
v_gene: TRBV28
abundance: NA
d_gene: TRBD1
CDR3aa: CASSLTGRSYEQYF
CDR3nt: TGTGCCAGCAGTTTGACAGGGCGCTCCTACGAGCAGTACTTC

j_gene: TRBJ1-2
v_gene: TRBV6-2/TRBV6-3
abundance: NA
d_gene: TRBD1
CDR3aa: CASSGDRMPTYGYTF
CDR3nt: TGTGCCAGCAGTGGGGACAGAATGCCTACCTATGGCTACACCTTC

j_gene: TRBJ1-6
v_gene: TRBV30
abundance: NA
d_gene: NA
CDR3aa: CAWSPDEVTAAINSPLHF
CDR3nt: TGTGCCTGGAGCCCGGATGAAGTGACAGCTGCGATCAATTCACCCCTCCACTTT

j_gene: TRBJ1-1
v_gene: TRBV18
abundance: NA
d_gene: TRBD1
CDR3aa: CASSPQEGATEAFF
CDR3nt: TGTGCCAGCTCACCACAGGAGGGGGCCACTGAAGCTTTCTTT

j_gene: TRBJ2-3
v_gene: TRBV6-4
abundance: NA
d_gene: NA
CDR3aa: CASSDWDSDTQYF
CDR3nt: TGTGCCAGCAGTGACTGGGACTCGGATACGCAGTATTTT

j_gene: TRBJ1-2
v_gene: TRBV7-9
abundance: once
d_gene: NA
CDR3aa: CASSLDPVGYTF
CDR3nt: TGTGCCAGCAGCTTAGACCCAGTGGGCTACACCTTC

j_gene: TRBJ1-1
v_gene: TRBV19
abundance: NA
d_gene: TRBD1
CDR3aa: CASSATGMNTEAFF
CDR3nt: TGTGCCAGTAGTGCGACAGGGATGAACACTGAAGCTTTCTTT

j_gene: TRBJ2-7
v_gene: TRBV4-3
abundance: NA
d_gene: NA
CDR3aa: CASSQDRQGYEQYF
CDR3nt: TGCGCCAGCAGCCAAGATCGTCAGGGCTACGAGCAGTACTTC